This T cell receptor beta chain is from a study of cytomegalovirus exposure and HLA in healthy donors (dated by TCRdb to 2016 to 2017). Notes on the research overall: An earlier analysis of roughly 610 of the donors reported 276 Gb of sequence data and 117 million unique TCR beta sequences obtained from about 170 million T cells. Around 320 gigabases of sequencing data and tens of millions of unique TCR sequences were included in an early release covering 550 to 800 HLA-typed donors. The genetic ancestry cluster associated with self-reported Caucasian donors included over 80% of the 398 genotyped donors. The study aimed to test whether cataloging public T cell receptors could reveal signatures of past pathogen exposure. The study profiled the T cell repertoires of under 850 subjects by immunosequencing and related them to cytomegalovirus serostatus. Besides the first cohort of approximately 710 subjects, a separate validation cohort made up of 95 to 150 different subjects was used. To predict cytomegalovirus infection status, the study brought together high-throughput TCR immunosequencing, statistical association of individual TCRs with disease status, and machine learning. To study patterns of TCR occurrence, a later analysis re-analyzed previously published TCR beta repertoires from several hundred donors and added high-resolution HLA genotyping. Rather than using new phenotypic data, the later analysis identified candidate immune exposures from TCR beta sequences and from how often those sequences occurred across donors. In an earlier analysis of more than 550 of the donors, high-throughput TCR beta sequencing was used to judge whether each TCR beta V gene segment behaved as functional or pseudogenic. Donor age, sex, ethnicity and CMV serostatus were compiled alongside the repertoire data. A later genetic analysis took genome-wide SNP genotypes for about 60% of the roughly 670 donors and used that subset as a discovery cohort. Every discovery cohort repertoire had been produced on one sequencing platform. Class I and class II HLA loci were covered by the typing at four-digit resolution. The number of donors typed differed by locus, with roughly 629-640 for A, B, C, DRB1 and DQB1, 522 for DQA1, about 610 for DPA1, and over 400 for DPB1. A few DR-DQ haplotypes were treated as single units for association and clustering because of strong linkage in the cohort. Among 350 to 400 genotyped donors of the cohort, an average of approximately 250,000 unique TCR beta nucleotide sequences were sequenced per donor, around 18% of them non-productive.

In total, roughly 670 healthy bone marrow donors made up the cohort. At the time of sampling, every cohort member was nominally healthy, though immune exposures that went unrecorded were likely present. The donor was CMV seropositive and belonged to the group of 270 or so seropositive cohort members. Each donor provided a peripheral blood sample, and peripheral blood mononuclear cells were used for TCR beta sequencing. Genomic DNA extraction from the blood cell samples was performed with the Qiagen DNeasy Blood Extraction Kit. In the case of this clone: There is no known antigen for this receptor. Within one base of it there is no much larger clone, and no base qualities were kept.

The library was obtained by the immunoSEQ multiplex PCR assay. For the multiplex PCR, a mixture combining 60 forward primers for TCR Vbeta segments and 13 reverse primers for TCR Jbeta segments was used. A multiplex PCR assay on genomic DNA amplified the CDR3 region of rearranged TCR beta genes. Amplified TCR beta libraries were sequenced as 87-base-pair reads on the Illumina HiSeq System. The paper's processing steps were these. In a later analysis, 77 million or so unique TCR beta chains were counted across the roughly 670 repertoires, and around 10 million of these chains were shared by at least two donors. A nearest-neighbor algorithm error-corrected the raw reads and collapsed the reads into unique sequences, merging closely related sequences to remove PCR and sequencing errors. V, D and J gene segments were assigned by aligning CDR3 sequences to IMGT reference sequences. For a sequence to be retained, at least a six-nucleotide match to both a V gene segment and a J gene segment was required. Rearrangements were called productive when the CDR3 lacked stop codons and stayed in frame with V and J; all others were non-productive. Following IMGT convention, CDR3 was defined as the stretch from the second conserved V-encoded cysteine to the conserved J-encoded phenylalanine. In an earlier analysis of roughly 580 of the donors, sequences lacking an unambiguous match to a single V gene segment were excluded. An earlier analysis of around 600 of the donors classified V segments as functional when productive rearrangements were above 56.7% and as segregating when the standard deviation between donors was above 5%. A statistical classification framework was built for diagnosing cytomegalovirus status from the catalog of TCR beta chain sequences. A later analysis assigned V and J genes by comparing TCR nucleotide sequences with IMGT/GENE-DB human TR gene sequences. Using the TCRdist pipeline, a later analysis assigned CDR3 sequences along with most-parsimonious VDJ recombination scenarios. In a later analysis, every TCR beta chain was defined by the combination of its CDR3 amino acid sequence and its V-gene family, and reads without a unique V-gene family were dropped. In a later analysis, several hundred highly shared, low-generation-probability nucleotide sequences were removed to address suspected cross-contamination and a sequencing artifact. A later analysis calculated a clonal expansion index for each public chain from normalized within-repertoire ranks of inferred template counts. A later analysis computed generation probabilities with a VDJ recombination model fitted to out-of-frame rearrangements, and checked the results against IGoR. In a later analysis, TCR-TCR, TCR-HLA and TCR-CMV co-occurrence was scored with hypergeometric tests, and a repertoire-size bias correction was applied to TCR pairs. To estimate false discovery rates, a later analysis permuted the HLA or CMV assignments 20 times. In a later analysis, co-occurring TCRs were grouped using DBSCAN, with TCRdist sequence similarity added in when clustering inside HLA-allele-positive subsets. Repertoires with fewer than 30,000 or more than 120,000 public chains were left out of co-occurrence clustering, as were a handful of repertoires with anomalous nucleotide sharing. TCRdb took this table from immuneACCESS and kept in-frame rearrangements with V and J called. Such tables lack part of the clones; where checked against another copy, unresolved V genes explain under half of the gap, and the rest is unexplained. That table furnishes V, J and clone size, whereas the DNA furnished D and trimming. The sample data list 100,000 or so clones, and around two thirds of these were observed just once. Of the sample, 3.5% to 4% falls within the top ten clones.

Study-wide conclusions, independent of this receptor: Most TCR sequences were seen in very few donors, while some public TCRs were found in many individuals. In this cohort, only TCR beta chains were sequenced, and detectable features were limited by the absence of alpha or paired-chain data. An earlier analysis of 587 of the donors showed that most TCR beta V segments appeared in productive rearrangements either about 90% or about 30% of the time, which broadly matched IMGT annotations. A further reported finding was that TCR beta sequences accurately predicted the HLA-A and HLA-B alleles for most subjects in the first cohort. According to a later analysis, TCR association rates differed among HLA loci, with DRB1 alleles showing the most associated TCRs and HLA-C alleles showing the fewest. A group of highly shared sequence variants was considered likely to be a technical artifact of the sequencing pipeline. In a later genetic analysis, a missense DCLRE1C variant was associated with V-gene and J-gene trimming of TCR beta chains, and the association was replicated in an independent cohort. A later analysis reported that several top co-occurrence clusters appeared linked to parvovirus B19, influenza, CMV and Epstein-Barr virus. The presence/absence analyses assumed that sequencing depth was roughly uniform across donors, and that assumption may not be true. In a later genetic analysis, fewer N-insertions in productive TCRs were reported among donors in an Asian-associated ancestry cluster than the roughly 700-donor mean. It was suggested by the authors that the approach could potentially be generalized to other disease states and immunological phenotypes. At a false discovery rate of 0.05, a later analysis linked 16,951 TCR beta sequences to specific HLA alleles. In vitro tests confirmed that a few of the cytomegalovirus-associated TCR beta chains recognize cytomegalovirus antigens. For the cohort, immune exposure information was limited to CMV serostatus. Because some donors lacked HLA typing at each locus, the association tests relied only on the typed subset. Correlated functional status among segregating V segments might be attributable to linkage disequilibrium, but an unknown experimental factor could not be ruled out. Because counts were too low, roughly 17 rarely observed V segments, including chromosome 9 orphons, were left out of the earlier analysis of 500 to 750 of the donors. When HLA alleles, especially DR and DQ, strongly co-occurred, attributing TCR associations to individual alleles was difficult. In a later analysis, most CMV-associated TCR beta chains were found to appear HLA-restricted, with HLA associations seemingly driven largely by CMV exposure. In both the original and validation cohorts, the classifier was reported to diagnose cytomegalovirus status with high specificity and sensitivity. A total of 150 to 200 TCR beta chains were listed by the study as associated with cytomegalovirus. In a later analysis, HLA-associated TCR beta chains showed more clonal expansion and lower generation probabilities than non-associated chains that were equally common.

The TCR was taken from a man aged 25 to 40 in good health and CMV-seropositive. Sequencing was carried out using PBMCs.

The bases are TGTGCCAGCACCTCGGGGAGGGGGTCCTACGAGCAGTACTTC. Its protein product is CASTSGRGSYEQYF. The V and J segments used are TRBV6-1 and TRBJ2-7, with a weak D call of TRBD2 (7 bases match). Trimming costs V 7 bases and J 1 base, and their ends lie 14 bases apart. Based on the germline V gene, the CDR1 and CDR2 sequences are MNHNS and SASEGT. CDR3 length: 14 amino acids, cysteine to phenylalanine. CDR3 DNA only is kept here, 42 bases in frame from base 1.